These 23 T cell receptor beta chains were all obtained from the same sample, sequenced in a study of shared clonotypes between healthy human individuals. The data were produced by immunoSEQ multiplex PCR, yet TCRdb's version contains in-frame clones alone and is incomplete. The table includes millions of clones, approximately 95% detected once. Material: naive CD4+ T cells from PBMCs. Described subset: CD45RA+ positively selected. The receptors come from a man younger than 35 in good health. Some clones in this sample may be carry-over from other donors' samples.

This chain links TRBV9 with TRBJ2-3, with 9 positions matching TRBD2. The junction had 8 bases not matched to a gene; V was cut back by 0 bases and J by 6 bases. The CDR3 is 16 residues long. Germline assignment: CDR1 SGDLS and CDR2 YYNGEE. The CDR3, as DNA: TGTGCCAGCAGCGTAGGAGATAGTAGCGGGAGTGATACGCAGTATTTT. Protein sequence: CASSVGDSSGSDTQYF. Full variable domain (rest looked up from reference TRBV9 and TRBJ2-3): DSGVTQTPKHLITATGQRVTLRCSPRSGDLSVYWYQQSLDQGLQFLIQYYNGEERAKGNILERFSAQQFPDLHSELNLSSLELGDSALYFCASSVGDSSGSDTQYFGPGTRLTVL.

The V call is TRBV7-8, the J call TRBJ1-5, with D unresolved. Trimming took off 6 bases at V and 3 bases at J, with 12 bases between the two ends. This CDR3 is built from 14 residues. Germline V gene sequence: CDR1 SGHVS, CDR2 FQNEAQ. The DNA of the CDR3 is TGTGCCAGCAGTCCTGGACGGGACAATCAGCCCCAGCATTTT. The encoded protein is CASSPGRDNQPQHF.

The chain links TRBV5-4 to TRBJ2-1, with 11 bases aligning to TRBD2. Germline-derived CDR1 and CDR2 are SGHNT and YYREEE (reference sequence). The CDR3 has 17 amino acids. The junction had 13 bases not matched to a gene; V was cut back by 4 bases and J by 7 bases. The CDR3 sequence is CASSLGTSGQSLNEQFF. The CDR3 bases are TGTGCCAGCAGCCTAGGGACTAGCGGACAGTCCCTTAATGAGCAGTTCTTC.

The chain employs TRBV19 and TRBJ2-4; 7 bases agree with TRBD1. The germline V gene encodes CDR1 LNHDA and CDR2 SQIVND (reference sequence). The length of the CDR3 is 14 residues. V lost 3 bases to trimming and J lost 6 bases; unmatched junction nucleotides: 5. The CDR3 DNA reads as TGTGCCAGTAGTATGTCTCAGGGGGTAAACATTCAGTACTTC. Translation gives CASSMSQGVNIQYF.

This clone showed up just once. DNA of the CDR3: TGTGCCAGCAGTGAGCCGACTAGCGGGAGGTACTTCGGGTCCTACAATGAGCAGTTCTTC. It codes for CASSEPTSGRYFGSYNEQFF. This chain connects TRBV2 to TRBJ2-1, with TRBD2 matching 13 bases. This CDR3 comprises 20 residues. V shed 3 bases, J shed 1 base, and the junction held 12 bases outside the gene matches. Germline V gene lookup returns CDR1 SNHLY and CDR2 FYNNEI.

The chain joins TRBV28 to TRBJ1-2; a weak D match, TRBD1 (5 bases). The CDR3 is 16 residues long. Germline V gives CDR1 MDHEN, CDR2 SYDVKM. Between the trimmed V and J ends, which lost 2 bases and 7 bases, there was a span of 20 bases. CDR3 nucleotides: TGTGCCAGCAGTTTAAATAGGGACGCCCGAGTTGCTGGCTACACCTTC. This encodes CASSLNRDARVAGYTF.

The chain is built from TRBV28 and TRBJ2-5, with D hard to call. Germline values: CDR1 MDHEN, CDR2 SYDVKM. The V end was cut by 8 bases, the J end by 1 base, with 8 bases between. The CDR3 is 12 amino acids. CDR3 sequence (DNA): TGTGCCAGCTGGGCAGGCCAAGAGACCCAGTACTTC. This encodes CASWAGQETQYF.

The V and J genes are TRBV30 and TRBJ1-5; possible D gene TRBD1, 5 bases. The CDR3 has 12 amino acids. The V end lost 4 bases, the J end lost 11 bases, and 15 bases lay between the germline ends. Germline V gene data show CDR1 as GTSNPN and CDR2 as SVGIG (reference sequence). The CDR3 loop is CAWMGPGGTQHF. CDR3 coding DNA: TGTGCCTGGATGGGACCGGGGGGGACCCAGCATTTT.

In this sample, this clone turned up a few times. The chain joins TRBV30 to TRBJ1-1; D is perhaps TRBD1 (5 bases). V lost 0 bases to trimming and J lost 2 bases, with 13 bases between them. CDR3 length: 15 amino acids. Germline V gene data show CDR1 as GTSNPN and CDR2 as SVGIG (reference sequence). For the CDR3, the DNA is TGTGCCTGGAGTGTAATGTCAGGGCGAAACACTGAAGCTTTCTTT. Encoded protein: CAWSVMSGRNTEAFF. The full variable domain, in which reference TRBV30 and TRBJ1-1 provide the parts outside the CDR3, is SQTIHQWPATLVQPVGSPLSLECTVEGTSNPNLYWYRQAAGRGLQLLFYSVGIGQISSEVPQNLSASRPQDRQFILSSKKLLLSDSGFYLCAWSVMSGRNTEAFFGQGTRLTVV.

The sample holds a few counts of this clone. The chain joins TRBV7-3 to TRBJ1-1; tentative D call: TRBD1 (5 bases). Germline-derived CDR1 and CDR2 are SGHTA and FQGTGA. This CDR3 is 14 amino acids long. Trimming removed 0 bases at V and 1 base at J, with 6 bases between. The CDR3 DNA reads TGTGCCAGCAGCTTAACGGGGGAGAACACTGAAGCTTTCTTT. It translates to CASSLTGENTEAFF.

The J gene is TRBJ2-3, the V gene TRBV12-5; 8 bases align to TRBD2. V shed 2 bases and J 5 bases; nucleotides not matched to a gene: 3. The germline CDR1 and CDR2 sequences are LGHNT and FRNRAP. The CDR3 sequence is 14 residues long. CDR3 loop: CASGLLLAVDTQYF. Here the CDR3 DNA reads TGTGCTAGTGGTTTGTTACTAGCGGTAGATACGCAGTATTTT.

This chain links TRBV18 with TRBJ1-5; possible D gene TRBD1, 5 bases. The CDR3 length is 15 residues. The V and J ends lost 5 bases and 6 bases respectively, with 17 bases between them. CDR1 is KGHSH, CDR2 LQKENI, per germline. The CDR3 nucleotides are TGTGCCAGCTCATTACAACAGGTTTTGGGTCAGCCCCAGCATTTT. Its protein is CASSLQQVLGQPQHF.

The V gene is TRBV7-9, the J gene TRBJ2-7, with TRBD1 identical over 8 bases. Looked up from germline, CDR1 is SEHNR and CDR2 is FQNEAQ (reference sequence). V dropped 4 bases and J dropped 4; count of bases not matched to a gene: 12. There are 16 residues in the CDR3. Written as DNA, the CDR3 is TGTGCCAGCAGCTCGATACAGGGGGTTTTACCATACGAGCAGTACTTC. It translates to CASSSIQGVLPYEQYF.

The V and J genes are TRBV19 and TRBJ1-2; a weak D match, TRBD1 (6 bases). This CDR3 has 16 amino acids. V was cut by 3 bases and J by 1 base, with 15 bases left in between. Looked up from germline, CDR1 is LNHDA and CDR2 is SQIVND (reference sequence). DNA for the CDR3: TGTGCCAGTAGTATCCCAGGGGTCGGAGATAACTATGGCTACACCTTC. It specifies CASSIPGVGDNYGYTF.

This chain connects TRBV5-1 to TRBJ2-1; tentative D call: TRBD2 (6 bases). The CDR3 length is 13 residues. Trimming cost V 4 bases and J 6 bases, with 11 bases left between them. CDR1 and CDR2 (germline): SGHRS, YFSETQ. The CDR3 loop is CASSPLSGNEQFF. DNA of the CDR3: TGCGCCAGCAGCCCACTTAGCGGCAATGAGCAGTTCTTC. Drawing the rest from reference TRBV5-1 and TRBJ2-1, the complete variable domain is KAGVTQTPRYLIKTRGQQVTLSCSPISGHRSVSWYQQTPGQGLQFLFEYFSETQRNKGNFPGRFSGRQFSNSRSEMNVSTLELGDSALYLCASSPLSGNEQFFGPGTRLTVL.

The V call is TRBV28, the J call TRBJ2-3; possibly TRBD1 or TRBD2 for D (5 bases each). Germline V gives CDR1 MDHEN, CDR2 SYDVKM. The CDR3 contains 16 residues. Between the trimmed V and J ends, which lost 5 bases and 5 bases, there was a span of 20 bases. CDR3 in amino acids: CASSIRAGRAVDTQYF. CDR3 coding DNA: TGTGCCAGCAGTATCCGTGCGGGCAGGGCCGTAGATACGCAGTATTTT.

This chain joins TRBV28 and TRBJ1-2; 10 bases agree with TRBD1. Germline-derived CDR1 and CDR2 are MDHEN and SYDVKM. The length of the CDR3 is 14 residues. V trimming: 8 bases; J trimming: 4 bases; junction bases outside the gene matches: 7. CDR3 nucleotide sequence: TGTGCCAGCTGTCCGACAGGGGGCCCCTATGGCTACACCTTC. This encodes CASCPTGGPYGYTF.

CDR3 sequence: CASRKTGTNYGYTF. In DNA, the CDR3 is TGTGCCAGCAGGAAGACAGGGACTAACTATGGCTACACCTTC. The chain couples TRBV27 to TRBJ1-2; TRBD1 matches at 7 bases. There are 14 residues in the CDR3. The V segment lost 6 bases and the J segment 0 bases; nucleotides outside the gene matches: 4. Germline CDR1 and CDR2: MNHEY and SMNVEV (reference sequence).

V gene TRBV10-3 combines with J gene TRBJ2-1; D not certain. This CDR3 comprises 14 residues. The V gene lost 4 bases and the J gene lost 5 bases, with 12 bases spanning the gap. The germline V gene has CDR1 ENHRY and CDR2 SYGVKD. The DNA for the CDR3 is TGTGCCATCAGTGCCGGCTGGAAAGACAATGAGCAGTTCTTC. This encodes CAISAGWKDNEQFF.

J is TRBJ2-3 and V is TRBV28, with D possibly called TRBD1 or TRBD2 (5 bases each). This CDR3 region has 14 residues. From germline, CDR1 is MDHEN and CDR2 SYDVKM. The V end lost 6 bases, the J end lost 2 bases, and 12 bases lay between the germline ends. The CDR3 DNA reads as TGTGCCAGCAGCCTAAGGGACGACACAGATACGCAGTATTTT. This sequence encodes CASSLRDDTDTQYF.

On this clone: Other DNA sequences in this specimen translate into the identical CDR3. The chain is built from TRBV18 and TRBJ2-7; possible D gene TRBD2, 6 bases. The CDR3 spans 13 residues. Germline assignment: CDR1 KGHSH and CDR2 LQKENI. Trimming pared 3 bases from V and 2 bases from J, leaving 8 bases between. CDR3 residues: CASSPGSPYEQYF. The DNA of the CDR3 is TGTGCCAGCTCACCCGGGAGCCCCTACGAGCAGTACTTC.

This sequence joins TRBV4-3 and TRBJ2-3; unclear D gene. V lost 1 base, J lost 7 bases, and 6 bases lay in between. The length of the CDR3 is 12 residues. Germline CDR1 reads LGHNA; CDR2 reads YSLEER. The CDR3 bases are TGCGCCAGCAGCCAAGGTCTCAATACGCAGTATTTT. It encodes CASSQGLNTQYF.

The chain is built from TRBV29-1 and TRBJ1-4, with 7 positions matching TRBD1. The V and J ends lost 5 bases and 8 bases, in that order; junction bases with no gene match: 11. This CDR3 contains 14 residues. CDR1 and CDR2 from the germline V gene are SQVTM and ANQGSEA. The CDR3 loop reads CSVTTGAEGEKLFF. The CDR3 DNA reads TGCAGCGTTACCACAGGGGCCGAGGGGGAAAAACTGTTTTTT.